A selection of T cell receptor beta chains follows, all from one sample in a study of T cell responses to AZD1222 COVID-19 vaccine. Produced via immunoSEQ multiplex PCR; TCRdb's table is partial and in-frame only. The table lists 85,000 to 90,000 clones, approximately 90% of them singletons, with roughly 5.6% in the top ten. The sample here was peripheral blood, taken on day 0 of MenACWY control vaccination. These receptors originate from an adult in good health. The CDR3 runs from the conserved cysteine through the conserved F or W. D genes are given only for firm matches. Some rows have no size entry. The others give once, few or many, or a class for an expanded clone.

>once|.|TRBJ1-1|TRBV6-5
CASSYSGSRANAEAFF
TGTGCCAGCAGTTACTCCGGCAGTCGGGCGAACGCTGAAGCTTTCTTT
>.|TRBD1|TRBJ1-2|TRBV6-1
CASSEDRGTDNYGYTF
TGTGCCAGCAGTGAAGACAGGGGGACCGATAACTATGGCTACACCTTC
>.|.|TRBJ2-2|TRBV7-2
CASSLVANTGELFF
TGTGCCAGCAGCTTAGTGGCGAACACCGGGGAGCTGTTTTTT
>.|.|TRBJ2-1|TRBV27
CASSPRTHNEQFF
TGTGCCAGCAGTCCCAGGACCCACAATGAGCAGTTCTTC
>once|TRBD1|TRBJ2-1|TRBV14
CASSPLLGQGAYNEQFF
TGTGCCAGCAGCCCGCTTCTGGGACAGGGGGCTTACAATGAGCAGTTCTTC
>.|.|TRBJ1-6|TRBV7-2
CASSLQADYNSPLHF
TGTGCCAGCAGCTTACAGGCTGACTATAATTCACCCCTCCACTTT
>.|.|TRBJ1-1|TRBV5-1
CASSNGGGSNTEAFF
TGCGCCAGCAGCAACGGAGGGGGTTCTAACACTGAAGCTTTCTTT
>.|.|TRBJ1-5|TRBV10-2
CASSEKGYSNQPQHF
TGCGCCAGCAGTGAGAAAGGGTATAGCAATCAGCCCCAGCATTTT
>.|.|TRBJ2-5|TRBV7-9
CASSYDPGVETQYF
TGTGCCAGCAGCTATGACCCGGGGGTGGAGACCCAGTACTTC
>few|.|TRBJ1-2|TRBV3-1/TRBV3-2
CASSQAGPDGYTF
TGTGCCAGCAGCCAAGCCGGGCCGGATGGCTACACCTTC
>.|TRBD1|TRBJ2-7|TRBV7-9
CASSPPGTAYEQYF
TGTGCCAGCAGCCCACCCGGGACAGCTTACGAGCAGTACTTC
>.|.|TRBJ1-2|TRBV6-1
CASSELQKGNYGYTF
TGTGCCAGCAGTGAACTCCAGAAAGGGAACTATGGCTACACCTTC
>.|TRBD2|TRBJ2-7|TRBV19
CASSTSSSGLSYEQYF
TGTGCCAGTAGTACCAGCTCTAGCGGCCTTTCCTACGAGCAGTACTTC
>few|.|TRBJ1-1|TRBV28
CASSKIPGRGGTEAFF
TGTGCCAGCAGCAAGATCCCGGGGCGTGGGGGCACTGAAGCTTTCTTT
>.|TRBD2|TRBJ2-3|TRBV11-3
CASSLRGSGVSTDTQYF
TGTGCCAGCAGCTTAAGAGGTAGCGGGGTTAGCACAGATACGCAGTATTTT
>.|.|TRBJ1-5|TRBV5-5
CASSTQDNQPQHF
TGTGCCAGCAGCACCCAGGACAATCAGCCCCAGCATTTT
>few|TRBD2|TRBJ2-3|TRBV7-2
CASSLRLALSTDTQYF
TGTGCCAGCAGCTTAAGACTAGCGTTAAGCACAGATACGCAGTATTTT
>.|TRBD2|TRBJ2-5|TRBV3-1/TRBV3-2
CASSPSGGAGPETQYF
TGTGCCAGCAGCCCTAGCGGGGGGGCGGGCCCGGAGACCCAGTACTTC
>.|TRBD2|TRBJ2-2|TRBV18
CASSPRTSGGTGELFF
TGTGCCAGCTCACCCAGGACTAGCGGGGGAACCGGGGAGCTGTTTTTT
>.|.|TRBJ2-3|TRBV4-3
CASSLGVLTDTQYF
TGCGCCAGCAGCTTGGGGGTTTTAACAGATACGCAGTATTTT
>once|.|TRBJ1-3|TRBV19
CASSMLGPRRDTIYF
TGTGCCAGTAGTATGCTCGGCCCCCGGAGGGACACCATATATTTT
>.|.|TRBJ1-5|TRBV21-1
CASSQGRGADQPQHF
TGTGCCAGCAGCCAGGGGAGAGGCGCGGATCAGCCCCAGCATTTT
>.|.|TRBJ2-3|TRBV11-2
CASQGAMGPDTQYF
TGTGCCAGCCAAGGGGCTATGGGCCCAGATACGCAGTATTTT
>.|TRBD2|TRBJ2-3|TRBV7-3
CASSDRGRDTDTQYF
TGTGCCAGCAGCGACCGCGGGAGGGACACAGATACGCAGTATTTT
>.|TRBD2|TRBJ2-7|TRBV2
CASSDPPGLPLEQYF
TGTGCCAGCAGTGATCCCCCGGGACTACCCTTGGAGCAGTACTTC
>.|.|TRBJ1-4|TRBV6-1
CASKTGTAGEKLFF
TGTGCCAGCAAAACCGGGACCGCGGGTGAAAAACTGTTTTTT
>.|TRBD1|TRBJ2-1|TRBV27
CASSFSQGARMYNEQFF
TGTGCCAGCAGTTTTTCACAGGGGGCGAGGATGTACAATGAGCAGTTCTTC
>.|TRBD2|TRBJ2-7|TRBV7-2
CASSLVTSGGSYEQYF
TGTGCCAGCAGCTTAGTCACTAGCGGGGGCTCCTACGAGCAGTACTTC